What follows are 10 T cell receptor beta chains derived from one specimen sequenced in a study of Tregs in tolerant kidney transplant recipients. The assay was immunoSEQ multiplex PCR, and TCRdb's table has in-frame clones only and misses some. The sample lists approximately 260,000 clones; about 80% were seen once. Sequenced sample: CD4+ T cells from blood. These receptors all stem from a human donor in good health.

This chain uses TRBV9 with TRBJ2-5; possible D gene TRBD1, 5 bases. Trimming took off 0 bases at V and 2 bases at J, with 11 bases between the two ends. The germline V gene has CDR1 SGDLS and CDR2 YYNGEE. The CDR3 runs to 15 residues. CDR3 in DNA: TGTGCCAGCAGCGTAGACAGGACACCACAAGAGACCCAGTACTTC. It codes for CASSVDRTPQETQYF.

The V and J genes are TRBV18 and TRBJ1-2; 7 bases map to TRBD1. The CDR3 consists of 14 residues. J gave up 12 bases and V 5 bases, and 15 bases lay outside the gene matches. Germline CDR1 and CDR2: KGHSH and LQKENI. DNA of the CDR3: TGTGCCAGCTCAACGTCCCGGGACAGCGCCCAAGACACCTTC. Residues: CASSTSRDSAQDTF.

CDR3 nucleotide sequence: TGTGCCAGCAGGGAGGGGGGGACCAAAGAGACCCAGTTCTTC. Translation gives CASREGGTKETQFF. J is TRBJ2-1 and V is TRBV11-2; a weak D match, TRBD2 (7 bases). Per germline, CDR1 SGHAT and CDR2 FQNNGV. The CDR3 runs to 14 residues. The germline V and J ends were trimmed by 6 bases and 13 bases, with 22 bases remaining between them.

The chain joins TRBV5-8 to TRBJ2-6, with TRBD1 as a possible D gene (6 bases). CDR3 length: 15 residues. Between the trimmed V and J ends, which lost 1 base and 4 bases, there was a span of 9 bases. The germline gives CDR1 SGHTS, CDR2 YDEGEE. The CDR3 DNA sequence: TGTGCCAGCAGCTTGACAGGGACCGGGGCCAACGTCCTGACTTTC. This gives the protein CASSLTGTGANVLTF. Looking up the rest from reference TRBV5-8 and TRBJ2-6 gives the full variable domain: EAGVTQSPTHLIKTRGQQATLRCSPISGHTSVYWYQQALGLGLQFLLWYDEGEERNRGNFPPRFSGRQFPNYSSELNVNALELEDSALYLCASSLTGTGANVLTFGAGSRLTVL.

The V call is TRBV5-1, the J call TRBJ2-1, with D unclear. The CDR3 is 11 residues long. The germline CDR1 and CDR2 sequences are SGHRS and YFSETQ. The V and J ends lost 8 bases and 5 bases respectively, with 8 bases between them. CDR3 sequence (DNA): TGCGCCAGTGGGGTAAACAATGAGCAGTTCTTC. It codes for CASGVNNEQFF. Full variable domain (outside the CDR3, taken from reference TRBV5-1 and TRBJ2-1): KAGVTQTPRYLIKTRGQQVTLSCSPISGHRSVSWYQQTPGQGLQFLFEYFSETQRNKGNFPGRFSGRQFSNSRSEMNVSTLELGDSALYLCASGVNNEQFFGPGTRLTVL.

The genes are TRBV7-3 and TRBJ2-1; 7 positions match TRBD1. The CDR3 covers 15 residues. CDR1 is SGHTA and CDR2 is FQGTGA in the germline V gene. V lost 4 bases and J lost 5; bases outside the gene matches: 8. The CDR3 nucleotides read TGTGCCAGCAGCTACCGGACAGGCCCTAACAATGAGCAGTTCTTC. Protein product: CASSYRTGPNNEQFF.

This chain joins TRBV10-3 and TRBJ1-5; D gene uncertain. The CDR3 is 14 residues long. Germline CDR1 and CDR2: ENHRY and SYGVKD. V was cut by 11 bases and J by 7 bases, with 21 bases left in between. CDR3 protein: CAPLVGEEKQPQHF. The CDR3 DNA sequence: TGTGCCCCCCTGGTCGGGGAGGAGAAACAGCCCCAGCATTTT.

The V gene is TRBV7-2, the J gene TRBJ1-2, with unresolved D. Trimming shortened V by 5 bases and J by 3 bases, and 16 bases separated the two germline ends. In germline, CDR1 is SGHTA, CDR2 FQGNSA. The CDR3 runs 15 residues. CDR3 residues: CASSAYPDGYYGYTF. The CDR3 nucleotides are TGTGCCAGCAGCGCCTACCCTGACGGCTACTATGGCTACACCTTC.

This chain connects TRBV7-2 to TRBJ2-3; no firm D call. The V gene lost 6 bases and the J gene lost 0 bases, with 16 bases spanning the gap. This CDR3 comprises 16 residues. Germline V gene data show CDR1 as SGHTA and CDR2 as FQGNSA. CDR3 protein: CASRPSATVSTDTQYF. DNA for the CDR3: TGTGCCAGCAGGCCCAGCGCTACGGTTAGCACAGATACGCAGTATTTT.

V usage is TRBV2 and J usage is TRBJ1-4; possible D gene TRBD1, 5 bases. The V end lost 7 bases, the J end lost 6 bases, and 18 bases lay between the germline ends. The CDR3 covers 15 residues. Germline V gene data show CDR1 as SNHLY and CDR2 as FYNNEI. The CDR3 reads CASMRDGRNHEKLFF. The CDR3 bases are TGTGCCAGCATGCGGGACGGAAGGAACCATGAAAAACTGTTTTTT.